This T cell receptor beta chain stems from a study of OX40 agonist ivuxolimab in advanced cancers. Study-wide results and limits: Some nonresponders also had low normalized T-cell clonal expansion. CD8+ T cells were the subset that, on average, had more expanded clones than CD4+. Dosing at 0.1 to 3.0 mg/kg was accompanied by clonal expansion of CD4+ and CD8+ blood T cells by week 6. Specificity for antigen went undetermined in the expanded peripheral T cells.

Turning to this clone: Its antigen remains unknown.

The V gene lost 4 bases and the J gene lost 4 bases, with 20 bases spanning the gap. Germline V gene lookup returns CDR1 MNHEY and CDR2 SVGAGI. The CDR3 consists of 16 residues. Only in-frame clones appear in the TCRdb table, and some are missing; sequencing was by immunoSEQ multiplex PCR. The sample has approximately 58,000 clones, roughly 85% seen once. The genes are TRBV6-5 and TRBJ2-7; a possible D gene is TRBD1 (8 bases). The receptor was isolated from an adult with an advanced solid tumor such as melanoma, head and neck, liver or kidney cancer. The sequences come from CD4+ or CD8+ T cells sorted from blood, collected in a trial of the OX40 agonist ivuxolimab. CDR3 protein: CASSLNPGQGGYEQYF. CDR3 nucleotide sequence: TGTGCCAGCAGTTTGAACCCTGGACAGGGAGGGTACGAGCAGTACTTC.